These T cell receptor beta chains were read from a single sample in a study of blood T cells in healthy people across ages. TCRdb fed the 5' RACE reads into MiXCR, producing one record per CDR3 protein. This table holds around 320,000 distinct CDR3 sequences, around 29% found once. Sequencing was carried out using blood. These receptors all come from a woman between 70 and 85 years old in good health. CDR3s include the opening cysteine and the closing phenylalanine or tryptophan. Fields, in order: D gene, J gene, V gene, clone size, CDR3 protein, CDR3 DNA. A D gene is named only where the DNA matches it firmly. Only some rows state a clone size, as once, few, many or a class for expanded clones.

D gene: -; J gene: TRBJ2-7; V gene: TRBV20-1; clone size: -; CDR3 protein: CSASREVGPSYEQYF; CDR3 DNA: TGCAGTGCTTCAAGAGAGGTGGGCCCCTCCTACGAGCAGTACTTC
D gene: -; J gene: TRBJ1-6; V gene: TRBV20-1; clone size: many; CDR3 protein: CSANQFRSSYNSPLHF; CDR3 DNA: TGCAGTGCCAATCAGTTCCGGAGCTCCTATAATTCACCCCTCCACTTT
D gene: TRBD1; J gene: TRBJ2-7; V gene: TRBV11-2; clone size: -; CDR3 protein: CASSLMTGFPYEQYF; CDR3 DNA: TGTGCCAGCAGCTTAATGACAGGGTTCCCCTACGAGCAGTACTTC
D gene: TRBD2; J gene: TRBJ2-5; V gene: TRBV7-2; clone size: few; CDR3 protein: CASSLGTSGSLWGRETQYF; CDR3 DNA: TGTGCCAGCAGCCTCGGGACTAGCGGGAGTTTGTGGGGGCGGGAGACCCAGTACTTC
D gene: -; J gene: TRBJ2-1; V gene: TRBV20-1; clone size: few; CDR3 protein: CSARVPLVPSYNEQFF; CDR3 DNA: TGCAGTGCTAGAGTCCCTCTAGTACCCTCCTACAATGAGCAGTTCTTC
D gene: TRBD2; J gene: TRBJ2-1; V gene: TRBV6-6; clone size: -; CDR3 protein: CASSLLAGGHGNEQFF; CDR3 DNA: TGTGCCAGCAGCTTACTCGCGGGAGGCCATGGCAATGAGCAGTTCTTC
D gene: -; J gene: TRBJ2-7; V gene: TRBV28; clone size: -; CDR3 protein: CASSAEYEQYF; CDR3 DNA: TGTGCCAGCAGTGCAGAGTACGAGCAGTACTTC
D gene: -; J gene: TRBJ1-2; V gene: TRBV5-6; clone size: -; CDR3 protein: CASSLVGLEGYTF; CDR3 DNA: TGTGCCAGCAGCTTGGTAGGATTGGAAGGCTACACCTTC
D gene: TRBD2; J gene: TRBJ2-7; V gene: TRBV18; clone size: -; CDR3 protein: CASSPGLAGNEQYF; CDR3 DNA: TGTGCCAGCTCACCGGGACTAGCGGGAAACGAGCAGTACTTC
D gene: TRBD1; J gene: TRBJ1-5; V gene: TRBV28; clone size: -; CDR3 protein: CASSSGGSNQPQHF; CDR3 DNA: TGTGCCAGCAGTTCAGGGGGAAGCAATCAGCCCCAGCATTTT
D gene: TRBD1; J gene: TRBJ1-1; V gene: TRBV4-1; clone size: few; CDR3 protein: CASSQLAGQRFGAFF; CDR3 DNA: TGCGCCAGCAGCCAATTGGCGGGACAGCGTTTCGGGGCTTTCTTT
D gene: -; J gene: TRBJ1-2; V gene: TRBV6-6; clone size: -; CDR3 protein: CASSRGGPTIPNHGYTF; CDR3 DNA: TGTGCCAGCAGCAGAGGGGGGCCGACCATCCCTAACCATGGCTACACCTTC
D gene: -; J gene: TRBJ1-1; V gene: TRBV18; clone size: -; CDR3 protein: CTSSPVGTNTEAFF; CDR3 DNA: TGTACCAGCTCACCAGTAGGGACGAACACTGAAGCTTTCTTT
D gene: -; J gene: TRBJ2-7; V gene: TRBV29-1; clone size: -; CDR3 protein: CSHLGVRYEQYF; CDR3 DNA: TGCAGCCACCTAGGGGTGCGTTACGAGCAGTACTTC
D gene: -; J gene: TRBJ2-1; V gene: TRBV3-1; clone size: -; CDR3 protein: CASSQDSGTPNNEQFF; CDR3 DNA: TGTGCCAGCAGCCAAGATTCGGGGACCCCAAACAATGAGCAGTTCTTC
D gene: TRBD2; J gene: TRBJ2-3; V gene: TRBV12-3/TRBV12-4; clone size: once; CDR3 protein: CASPPGLAGGVAQYF; CDR3 DNA: TGTGCCAGCCCTCCGGGACTAGCGGGGGGGGTAGCGCAGTATTTT
D gene: TRBD1; J gene: TRBJ2-7; V gene: TRBV6-1; clone size: few; CDR3 protein: CASSEGQGFATYEQYF; CDR3 DNA: TGTGCCAGCAGTGAAGGACAGGGGTTCGCGACCTACGAGCAGTACTTC
D gene: TRBD2; J gene: TRBJ2-4; V gene: TRBV7-2; clone size: -; CDR3 protein: CASSLEAAGGIQYF; CDR3 DNA: TGTGCCAGCAGCTTAGAAGCAGCGGGAGGGATTCAGTACTTC
D gene: -; J gene: TRBJ2-1; V gene: TRBV18; clone size: -; CDR3 protein: CASSPPGVRYNEQFF; CDR3 DNA: TGTGCCAGCTCTCCGCCGGGGGTCCGATACAATGAGCAGTTCTTC
D gene: -; J gene: TRBJ2-3; V gene: TRBV7-9; clone size: -; CDR3 protein: CASSLVGGLGTDTQYF; CDR3 DNA: TGTGCCAGCAGCTTAGTCGGGGGATTGGGCACAGATACGCAGTATTTT
D gene: -; J gene: TRBJ1-5; V gene: TRBV27; clone size: -; CDR3 protein: CASSGISKQPQHF; CDR3 DNA: TGTGCCAGCAGTGGTATTAGTAAACAGCCCCAGCATTTT
D gene: -; J gene: TRBJ2-3; V gene: TRBV12-3/TRBV12-4; clone size: few; CDR3 protein: CASSLGGAGADTQYF; CDR3 DNA: TGTGCCAGCAGTTTAGGGGGAGCAGGGGCAGATACGCAGTATTTT
D gene: -; J gene: TRBJ1-2; V gene: TRBV5-1; clone size: -; CDR3 protein: CASSLVGDGGYTF; CDR3 DNA: TGCGCCAGCAGCTTGGTGGGAGATGGTGGCTACACCTTC
D gene: -; J gene: TRBJ2-5; V gene: TRBV28; clone size: many; CDR3 protein: CASSSSGTPRLAETQYF; CDR3 DNA: TGTGCCAGCAGTTCATCCGGGACTCCACGGCTTGCAGAGACCCAGTACTTC
D gene: -; J gene: TRBJ1-1; V gene: TRBV29-1; clone size: -; CDR3 protein: CSGVQKDTEAFF; CDR3 DNA: TGCAGCGGTGTACAGAAGGACACTGAAGCTTTCTTT
D gene: TRBD2; J gene: TRBJ2-1; V gene: TRBV5-1; clone size: few; CDR3 protein: CASSTAVGTSDNEQFF; CDR3 DNA: TGCGCCAGCAGCACAGCCGTAGGGACTAGCGATAATGAGCAGTTCTTC